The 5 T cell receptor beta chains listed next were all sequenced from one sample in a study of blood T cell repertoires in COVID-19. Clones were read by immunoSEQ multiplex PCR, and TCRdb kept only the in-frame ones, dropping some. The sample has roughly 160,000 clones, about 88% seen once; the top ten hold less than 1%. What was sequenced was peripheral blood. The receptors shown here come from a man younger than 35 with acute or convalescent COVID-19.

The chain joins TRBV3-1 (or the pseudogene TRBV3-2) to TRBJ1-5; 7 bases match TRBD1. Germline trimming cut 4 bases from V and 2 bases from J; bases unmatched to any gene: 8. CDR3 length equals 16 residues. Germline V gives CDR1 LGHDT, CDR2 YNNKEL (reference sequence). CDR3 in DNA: TGTGCCAGCAGCCCGCGTCGGGACAGCCGCAATCAGCCCCAGCATTTT. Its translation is CASSPRRDSRNQPQHF.

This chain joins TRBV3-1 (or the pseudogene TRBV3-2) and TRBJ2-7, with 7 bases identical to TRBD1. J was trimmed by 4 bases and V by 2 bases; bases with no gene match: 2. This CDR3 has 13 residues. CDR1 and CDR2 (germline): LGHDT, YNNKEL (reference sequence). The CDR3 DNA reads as TGTGCCAGCAGCCAACAGACAGGGTACGAGCAGTACGTC. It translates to CASSQQTGYEQYV.

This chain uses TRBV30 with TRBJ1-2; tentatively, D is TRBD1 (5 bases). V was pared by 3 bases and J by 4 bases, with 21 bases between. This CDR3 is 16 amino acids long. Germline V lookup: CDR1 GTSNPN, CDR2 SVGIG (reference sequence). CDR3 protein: CAWSVPSGDLGYGYTF. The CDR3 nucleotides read TGTGCCTGGAGCGTGCCCTCGGGGGATCTAGGCTATGGCTACACCTTC.

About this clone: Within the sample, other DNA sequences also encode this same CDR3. This CDR3 is CASSLAGGIDTQYF. DNA of the CDR3: TGCGCCAGCAGCTTAGCGGGGGGAATAGATACGCAGTATTTT. The chain carries TRBV5-1 and TRBJ2-3, with TRBD2 matching 9 bases. Germline V gene data show CDR1 as SGHRS and CDR2 as YFSETQ. Germline trimming cut 2 bases from V and 5 bases from J; bases unmatched to any gene: 3. This CDR3 has 14 residues.

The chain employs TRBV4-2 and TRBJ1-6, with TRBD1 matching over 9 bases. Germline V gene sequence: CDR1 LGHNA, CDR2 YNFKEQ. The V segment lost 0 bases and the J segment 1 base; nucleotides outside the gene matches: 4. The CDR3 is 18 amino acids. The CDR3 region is CASSQDGTGTSYNSPLHF. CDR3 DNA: TGTGCCAGCAGCCAAGATGGGACAGGGACGTCCTATAATTCACCCCTCCACTTT.